The sample holds one count of the clone carrying this T cell receptor (beta chain). No antigen is known for it. The treatment denotes: oral pan-JAK inhibitor, 5-10 mg twice daily. From alopecia areata patients, lesional scalp punch biopsies and peripheral blood were collected. PBMC-derived CD4+ and CD8+ T cells were sorted. Investigators isolated RNA and reverse transcribed it into cDNA to act as the sequencing template. Produced via immunoSEQ multiplex PCR; TCRdb's table is partial and in-frame only. The sample consists of 200,000 to 250,000 clones, under 70% of them appearing once. These data belong to a study of CD8+ T cells in alopecia areata. Study conclusions and caveats: Sequencing of scalp samples also captures resident alphabeta T cells of normal skin. Having one nonresponder leaves uncertain how baseline CD8+ expansion relates to response.

Germline V gene sequence: CDR1 GTSNPN, CDR2 SVGIG (reference sequence). CDR3 length: 14 residues. The V end lost 8 bases, the J end lost 0 bases, and 16 bases lay between the germline ends. This specimen was CD4+ T cells sorted from blood, taken at approximately week 45, from a patient treated with tofacitinib. The chain couples TRBV30 to TRBJ1-1, with D uncertain. The TCR sequence derives from a human donor with alopecia areata. The CDR3 DNA reads as TGTGCCCTATCCCTATGGAGTATGAACACTGAAGCTTTCTTT. Encoded protein: CALSLWSMNTEAFF.